Each of the 8 T cell receptor beta chains below was sequenced from the same sample in a study of vaccination and CD4 T cells after COVID-19. Sequencing of the DNA from cultured CD4+ T cells was carried out with the Oncomine TCR Beta short-read assay. In TCRdb, the PCR reads were re-called with MiXCR into one record per CDR3 protein. The sample has about 20,000 distinct CDR3 sequences, 40% to 45% seen once. Their antigens remain unidentified. Specified treatment: roughly 11-day PBMC culture with coronavirus spike peptide pools or control peptides (ViraFEST assay). The sample was CD4+ T cells from blood, cultured in vitro. These receptors all come from a human donor who had recovered from COVID-19.

This chain joins TRBV6-5 and TRBJ2-7; D is possibly TRBD1 or TRBD2 (5 bases each). This CDR3 is built from 14 residues. Per germline, CDR1 MNHEY and CDR2 SVGAGI. V lost 2 bases, J lost 4 bases, and 12 bases lay in between. CDR3 loop: CASSYRQGAYEQYF. The CDR3 region has the DNA TGTGCCAGCAGTTACAGGCAGGGAGCGTACGAGCAGTACTTC.

V usage is TRBV19 and J usage is TRBJ2-3; 9 bases agree with TRBD2. The CDR3 is made up of 15 amino acids. Germline CDR1 and CDR2: LNHDA and SQIVND (reference sequence). Germline trimming cut 5 bases from V and 5 bases from J; bases unmatched to any gene: 8. CDR3: CASSSKRGVEDTQYF. The CDR3 DNA sequence: TGTGCCAGTAGTTCTAAGCGGGGGGTTGAAGATACGCAGTATTTT. Together with reference TRBV19 and TRBJ2-3, the CDR3 gives the full variable domain: DGGITQSPKYLFRKEGQNVTLSCEQNLNHDAMYWYRQDPGQGLRLIYYSQIVNDFQKGDIAEGYSVSREKKESFPLTVTSAQKNPTAFYLCASSSKRGVEDTQYFGPGTRLTVL.

The gene calls are TRBV5-6 and TRBJ1-2, with a possible D match to TRBD1 (6 bases). V gave up 0 bases and J gave up 4 bases, with 10 bases separating them. CDR1 SGHDT and CDR2 YYEEEE come from the germline V gene. The CDR3 runs 14 residues. In DNA form, the CDR3 reads TGTGCCAGCAGCTTGGACAGGGCCAGCTATGGCTACACCTTC. Protein sequence: CASSLDRASYGYTF. Complete variable domain (other parts from reference TRBV5-6 and TRBJ1-2): DAGVTQSPTHLIKTRGQQVTLRCSPKSGHDTVSWYQQALGQGPQFIFQYYEEEERQRGNFPDRFSGHQFPNYSSELNVNALLLGDSALYLCASSLDRASYGYTFGSGTRLTVV.

The chain recombines TRBV2 with TRBJ2-2; tentative D call: TRBD2 (5 bases). The germline gives CDR1 SNHLY, CDR2 FYNNEI. This CDR3 is built from 15 residues. V was trimmed by 6 bases and J by 2 bases, leaving 13 bases between them. CDR3: CASRGSSVNTGELFF. CDR3 DNA: TGTGCCAGCAGGGGGAGTTCGGTAAACACCGGGGAGCTGTTTTTT.

The chain carries TRBV2 and TRBJ1-6; 10 bases align to TRBD1. The CDR3 has 15 amino acids. Germline V gives CDR1 SNHLY, CDR2 FYNNEI. J lost 5 bases, V lost 5 bases, and 3 bases had no gene match. This CDR3 is CASSRQGADNSPLHF. The CDR3 nucleotides are TGTGCCAGCAGTCGACAGGGGGCTGATAATTCACCCCTCCACTTT.

V gene TRBV19 combines with J gene TRBJ1-2; TRBD1 agrees at 10 bases. Germline CDR1 and CDR2: LNHDA and SQIVND (reference sequence). The CDR3 is 15 amino acids. V shed 3 bases, J shed 7 bases, and the junction held 8 bases outside the gene matches. The CDR3 is CASSMWTGGFGGYTF. As DNA, the CDR3 is TGTGCCAGTAGTATGTGGACAGGGGGGTTCGGTGGCTACACCTTC.

This clonotype is categorized as medium-sized. The chain is built from TRBV7-9 and TRBJ2-1; the D call may be TRBD1 or TRBD2 (6 bases each). This CDR3 comprises 9 residues. Germline assignment: CDR1 SEHNR and CDR2 FQNEAQ (reference sequence). The ends were cut back, 8 bases at V and 12 bases at J, with 8 bases in the middle. The CDR3 DNA reads TGTGCCAGCCCGGGGGCGCAGTTCTTC. This sequence encodes CASPGAQFF.

The chain carries TRBV10-2 and TRBJ2-1; tentatively, D is TRBD1 (5 bases). Trimming stripped 4 bases from V and 0 bases from J, with 16 bases between. Looked up from germline, CDR1 is WSHSY and CDR2 is SAAADI. The CDR3 loop spans 17 amino acids. The CDR3 coding sequence is TGCGCCAGCAGTGTTACATTCAGGGCGAGCTCCTACAATGAGCAGTTCTTC. This codes for CASSVTFRASSYNEQFF.